The 4 T cell receptor beta chains listed next were all sequenced from one sample in a study of TIL therapy for anti-PD-1-resistant metastatic lung cancer. Described time point: pre-treatment sample, taken before nivolumab and TIL therapy. Pleural nodules or supraclavicular lymph nodes made up most of the excised metastases sampled. The immunoSEQ assay was v3. Method: immunoSEQ multiplex PCR; TCRdb's copy keeps in-frame clones and lacks some. The sample records 50,000 or so clones, 55% to 75% being singletons. The sequencing here drew on tumor tissue, taken at baseline. The source is a person between 25 and 79 years old with non-small cell lung cancer.

The chain combines TRBV19 with TRBJ1-2; 11 bases fit TRBD1. The length of the CDR3 is 15 residues. V shed 6 bases, J shed 7 bases, and the junction held 10 bases outside the gene matches. Germline V gives CDR1 LNHDA, CDR2 SQIVND (reference sequence). The CDR3 DNA reads as TGTGCCAGTAGCAAACGGACAGGGGGCTCATCTGGCTACACCTTC. Its protein is CASSKRTGGSSGYTF. Together with reference TRBV19 and TRBJ1-2, the CDR3 gives the full variable domain: DGGITQSPKYLFRKEGQNVTLSCEQNLNHDAMYWYRQDPGQGLRLIYYSQIVNDFQKGDIAEGYSVSREKKESFPLTVTSAQKNPTAFYLCASSKRTGGSSGYTFGSGTRLTVV.

V is TRBV6-1 and J is TRBJ1-2; no firm D call. Germline assignment: CDR1 MNHNS and CDR2 SASEGT. The CDR3 totals 15 residues. The germline V and J ends were trimmed by 1 base and 3 bases, with 12 bases remaining between them. CDR3 sequence (DNA): TGTGCCAGCAGTGAAGAACTGCAGGACGACTATGGCTACACCTTC. Encoded protein: CASSEELQDDYGYTF.

This chain links TRBV10-3 with TRBJ2-1, with 11 positions matching TRBD2. The CDR3 covers 13 residues. The V gene end was trimmed by 10 bases and the J gene end by 8 bases; junction bases not matched to a gene: 7. CDR1 is ENHRY, CDR2 SYGVKD, per germline. CDR3 region: CATTSGSSYEQFF. CDR3 in DNA: TGTGCCACCACTAGCGGGAGTAGCTATGAGCAGTTCTTC.

The count of this clone is one. The gene calls are TRBV5-4 and TRBJ1-2; 8 bases match TRBD1. Unmatched junction bases numbered 5, after V lost 0 bases and J lost 1 base. There are 16 residues in the CDR3. CDR1 SGHNT and CDR2 YYREEE come from the germline V gene (reference sequence). CDR3 nucleotide sequence: TGTGCCAGCAGCTTGGGACAGGGGACGCGTAACTATGGCTACACCTTC. It translates to CASSLGQGTRNYGYTF.